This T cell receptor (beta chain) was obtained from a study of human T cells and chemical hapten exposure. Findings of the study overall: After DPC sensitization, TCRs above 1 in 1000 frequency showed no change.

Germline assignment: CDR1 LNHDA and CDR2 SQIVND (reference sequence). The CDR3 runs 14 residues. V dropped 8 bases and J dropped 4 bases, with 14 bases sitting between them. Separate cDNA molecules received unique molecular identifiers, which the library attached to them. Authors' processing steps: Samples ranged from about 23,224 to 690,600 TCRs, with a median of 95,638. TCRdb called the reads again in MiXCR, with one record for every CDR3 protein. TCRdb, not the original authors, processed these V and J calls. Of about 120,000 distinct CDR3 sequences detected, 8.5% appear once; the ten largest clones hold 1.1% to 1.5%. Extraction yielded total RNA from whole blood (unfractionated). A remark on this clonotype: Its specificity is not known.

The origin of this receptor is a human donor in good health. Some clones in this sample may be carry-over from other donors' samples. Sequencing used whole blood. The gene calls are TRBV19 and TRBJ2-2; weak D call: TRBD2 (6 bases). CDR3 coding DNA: TGTGCCAGTTATAACCTGGGGGGCACCGGGGAGCTGTTTTTT. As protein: CASYNLGGTGELFF.